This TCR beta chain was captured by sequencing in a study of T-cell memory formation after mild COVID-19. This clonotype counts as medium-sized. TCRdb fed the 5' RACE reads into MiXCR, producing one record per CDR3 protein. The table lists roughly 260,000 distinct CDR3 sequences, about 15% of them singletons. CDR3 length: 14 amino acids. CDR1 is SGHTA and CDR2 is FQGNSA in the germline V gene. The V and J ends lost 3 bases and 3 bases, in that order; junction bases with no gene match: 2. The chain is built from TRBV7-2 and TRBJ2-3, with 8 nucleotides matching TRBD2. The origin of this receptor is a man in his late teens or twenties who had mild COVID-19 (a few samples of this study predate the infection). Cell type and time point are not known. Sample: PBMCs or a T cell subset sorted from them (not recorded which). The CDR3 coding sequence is TGTGCCAGCAGCTTCGTAGCGGGGACAGATACGCAGTATTTT. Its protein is CASSFVAGTDTQYF.